The clone carrying this T cell receptor beta chain was observed a few times. Its antigen is still unknown. V trimming: 5 bases; J trimming: 4 bases; junction bases outside the gene matches: 12. Germline V gene data show CDR1 as MNHNS and CDR2 as SASEGT. The CDR3 totals 18 residues. An Oncomine TCR Beta short-read assay was used to sequence the DNA from cultured CD4+ T cells. Investigators obtained genomic DNA by extraction from cultured CD4+ T cells. TCRdb re-called the PCR reads through MiXCR, storing one row per CDR3 protein. The sample has over 2,000 distinct CDR3 sequences; roughly 50% are singletons. This sample was included in a study of vaccination and CD4 T cells after COVID-19. Study-level information: The convalescents were made up of six males and four females, two of whom were Hispanic. Diagnosis preceded the drawing of post-COVID samples by a median roughly 93 days (range 35 to 161).

Noted treatment: approximately 11-day PBMC culture with coronavirus spike peptide pools or control peptides (ViraFEST assay). The collection of CD4+ T cells from the unexposed donor took place before the COVID-19 pandemic (2011-2018). Sequences were obtained from CD4+ T cells from blood, cultured in vitro. This TCR came from a human donor in good health. The chain couples TRBV6-1 to TRBJ2-5; 14 bases line up with TRBD2. DNA for the CDR3: TGTGCCAGCAGTCGAGGGACTAGCGGGAGTAATCGGGGAGAGACCCAGTACTTC. As protein: CASSRGTSGSNRGETQYF.